The rows below give T cell receptor beta chains drawn from one sample of a study of CD8 T cells in ankylosing spondylitis. TCRdb redid the calling of the 5' RACE reads with MiXCR, one entry per CDR3 protein. The sample consists of 400,000 to 450,000 distinct CDR3 sequences, roughly a sixth of them appearing once. Sequenced: blood, either unsorted or a sorted T cell fraction (not recorded which). Receptors were obtained from a male donor with ankylosing spondylitis. The CDR3 runs from the conserved cysteine through the conserved F or W. The order of the fields is V gene, D gene, J gene, clone size, CDR3 protein, CDR3 DNA. D genes are given only for firm matches. Expanded clones get a size class; other rows say once, few or many, or leave the size out.

TRBV20-1	TRBD1	TRBJ1-5	-	CSARVTGLGQPQHF	TGCAGTGCTAGGGTGACAGGGCTTGGTCAGCCCCAGCATTTT
TRBV24-1	TRBD2	TRBJ2-5	-	CATSDFPSGLAHQETQYF	TGTGCCACCAGTGATTTCCCCTCAGGACTAGCGCACCAAGAGACCCAGTACTTC
TRBV7-2	-	TRBJ2-3	-	CASSPSRSDTQYF	TGTGCCAGCAGCCCGAGTAGGTCCGATACGCAGTATTTT
TRBV4-1	TRBD2	TRBJ2-3	-	CASSQGGGRSDTQYF	TGCGCCAGCAGCCAAGGGGGGGGGAGGTCAGATACGCAGTATTTT
TRBV18	TRBD1	TRBJ2-2	few	CASSQAGQANTGELFF	TGTGCCAGCTCACAAGCCGGACAGGCGAACACCGGGGAGCTGTTTTTT
TRBV18	TRBD1	TRBJ1-6	-	CASSLTGEGPLHF	TGTGCCAGCTCACTCACAGGGGAAGGTCCCCTCCACTTT
TRBV11-1	-	TRBJ1-1	-	CASSLRRGDEAFF	TGTGCCAGCAGCCTCCGAAGGGGCGATGAAGCTTTCTTT
TRBV7-9	-	TRBJ1-1	few	CASSDLSEAFF	TGTGCCAGCAGCGACCTTTCTGAAGCTTTCTTT
TRBV20-1	-	TRBJ1-2	-	CSARDEGGIGYTF	TGCAGTGCTAGAGATGAAGGAGGTATCGGCTACACCTTC
TRBV18	-	TRBJ1-1	few	CASSPPRVNTEAFF	TGTGCCAGCTCACCGCCCAGGGTCAACACTGAAGCTTTCTTT
TRBV20-1	TRBD1	TRBJ1-2	-	CSARDTPGGRKYGYTF	TGCAGTGCTAGAGATACGCCAGGGGGACGGAAATATGGCTACACCTTC
TRBV10-2	TRBD1	TRBJ1-3	-	CASSEPSTGDGNTIYF	TGCGCCAGCAGTGAGCCCTCGACAGGGGATGGAAACACCATATATTTT
TRBV20-1	TRBD2	TRBJ2-7	-	CSARKGLAGKHEQYF	TGCAGTGCTAGGAAGGGACTAGCGGGGAAGCACGAGCAGTACTTC
TRBV4-2	-	TRBJ2-7	-	CASSQLLGGPEQYF	TGTGCCAGCAGCCAACTCCTGGGGGGGCCCGAGCAGTACTTC
TRBV11-2	TRBD2	TRBJ2-1	-	CASSLGSGGSHEQFF	TGTGCCAGCAGCTTAGGGAGCGGGGGCTCCCATGAGCAGTTCTTC
TRBV30	TRBD1	TRBJ1-1	-	CARTGMNTEAFF	TGTGCCCGGACAGGGATGAACACTGAAGCTTTCTTT
TRBV4-1	TRBD2	TRBJ2-1	many	CASSQAGLAVYNEQFF	TGCGCCAGCAGCCAAGCAGGCCTAGCGGTCTACAATGAGCAGTTCTTC
TRBV7-2	-	TRBJ2-7	few	CASSLALPGNEQYF	TGTGCCAGCAGCTTAGCACTCCCCGGGAACGAGCAGTACTTC
TRBV9	TRBD2	TRBJ2-1	few	CASSVSASGSSYNEQFF	TGTGCCAGCAGCGTCAGCGCTAGCGGAAGCTCCTACAATGAGCAGTTCTTC
TRBV12-3/TRBV12-4	TRBD2	TRBJ2-1	-	CASSYGLADYNEQFF	TGTGCCAGCAGCTATGGACTAGCGGACTACAATGAGCAGTTCTTC
TRBV5-4	-	TRBJ1-1	-	CASSATFTEAFF	TGTGCCAGCAGCGCCACCTTCACTGAAGCTTTCTTT
TRBV27	-	TRBJ1-1	-	CASSFQGGGTEAFF	TGTGCCAGCAGCTTCCAGGGAGGAGGCACTGAAGCTTTCTTT
TRBV11-3	TRBD2	TRBJ2-2	-	CASSFRTSGGTGELFF	TGTGCCAGCAGCTTCAGGACTAGCGGGGGTACCGGGGAGCTGTTTTTT
TRBV11-2	-	TRBJ2-7	few	CASSPTTTHEQYF	TGTGCCAGCAGCCCCACCACCACCCACGAGCAGTACTTC
TRBV20-1	-	TRBJ2-3	-	CSARNSGRTDTQYF	TGCAGTGCTAGAAATTCGGGCCGCACAGATACGCAGTATTTT
TRBV12-3/TRBV12-4	-	TRBJ2-1	-	CASSFSGQGRNEQFF	-
TRBV4-1	-	TRBJ1-3	many	CASSQAARGNTIYF	TGCGCCAGCAGCCAAGCCGCAAGAGGAAACACCATATATTTT
TRBV24-1	-	TRBJ2-2	-	CATSGYGGELFF	TGTGCCACCAGTGGATATGGCGGGGAGCTGTTTTTT
TRBV12-3/TRBV12-4	-	TRBJ2-2	many	CASSWATGELFF	TGTGCCAGCAGTTGGGCGACCGGGGAGCTGTTTTTT
TRBV10-3	-	TRBJ1-4	-	CAISESGGGIEKLFF	TGTGCCATCAGTGAGTCCGGGGGAGGAATTGAAAAACTGTTTTTT
TRBV29-1	TRBD1	TRBJ2-2	many	CSVTRTGDGELFF	TGCAGCGTTACAAGAACAGGGGACGGGGAGCTGTTTTTT
TRBV27	TRBD1	TRBJ1-3	few	CASSLYGQGTISGNTIYF	TGTGCCAGCAGTTTATACGGACAGGGAACGATCTCTGGAAACACCATATATTTT
TRBV6-5	TRBD1	TRBJ1-1	-	CASSYVQGASTEAFF	TGTGCCAGCAGTTACGTACAGGGGGCCAGCACTGAAGCTTTCTTT
TRBV7-3	-	TRBJ2-7	few	CASSSWEQYF	TGTGCCAGCAGCTCCTGGGAGCAGTACTTC
TRBV12-3/TRBV12-4	-	TRBJ1-6	many	CASRKTGLLNSPLHF	TGTGCCAGCAGGAAAACAGGGCTCCTAAATTCACCCCTCCACTTT
TRBV18	-	TRBJ2-7	few	CASSPSQTYEQYF	TGTGCCAGCTCCCCCTCCCAAACATACGAGCAGTACTTC
TRBV18	-	TRBJ1-2	-	CASVTSPGARGYTF	TGTGCCAGCGTCACCAGTCCAGGGGCGCGGGGCTACACCTTC
TRBV4-1	-	TRBJ1-2	few	CASSHPPRGDYGYTF	TGCGCCAGCAGCCACCCCCCGAGGGGGGACTATGGCTACACCTTC
TRBV13	-	TRBJ1-1	few	CASSSRPGGFTEAFF	TGTGCCAGCAGCTCCCGCCCGGGGGGGTTCACTGAAGCTTTCTTT
TRBV3-1	TRBD2	TRBJ2-5	few	CASSQGSGGAGETQYF	TGTGCCAGCAGCCAAGGTAGCGGGGGGGCCGGAGAGACCCAGTACTTC
TRBV28	TRBD1	TRBJ2-5	few	CASSLKGQYQETQYF	TGTGCCAGCAGTCTAAAGGGACAGTACCAAGAGACCCAGTACTTC
TRBV28	-	TRBJ1-1	-	CASSTNREGATEAFF	TGTGCCAGCAGTACCAACAGGGAAGGAGCCACTGAAGCTTTCTTT
TRBV3-1	-	TRBJ2-2	-	CASSLGSPTNTGELFF	TGTGCCAGCAGCCTCGGGTCCCCAACGAACACCGGGGAGCTGTTTTTT
TRBV6-2/TRBV6-3	-	TRBJ2-7	-	CASRGEFYEQYF	TGTGCCAGCAGGGGGGAGTTTTACGAGCAGTACTTC
TRBV7-2	TRBD2	TRBJ2-1	many	CASSLAAGGRFLISYNEQFF	TGTGCCAGCAGCTTAGCGGCGGGAGGGAGATTCCTAATCTCCTACAATGAGCAGTTCTTC
TRBV13	-	TRBJ2-3	few	CASSLVLWDTQYF	TGTGCCAGCAGCTTAGTTCTTTGGGATACGCAGTATTTT
TRBV20-1	-	TRBJ2-5	few	CSARGVQETQYF	TGCAGTGCTAGAGGGGTCCAAGAGACCCAGTACTTC
TRBV2	TRBD2	TRBJ2-1	few	CASSGLALYNEQFF	TGTGCCAGCAGTGGACTAGCGTTGTACAATGAGCAGTTCTTC
TRBV20-1	-	TRBJ2-2	-	CSASTMGELFF	TGCAGTGCTAGCACGATGGGGGAGCTGTTTTTT
TRBV29-1	-	TRBJ2-1	many	CSVEGPWEQFF	TGCAGCGTTGAAGGCCCTTGGGAGCAGTTCTTC
TRBV20-1	-	TRBJ2-7	-	CSARGTVKYEQYF	TGCAGTGCTAGGGGGACGGTTAAGTACGAGCAGTACTTC
TRBV28	-	TRBJ2-3	few	CASSLRLGGGGTQYF	TGTGCCAGCAGTTTAAGGCTAGGGGGGGGCGGTACGCAGTATTTT
TRBV2	TRBD1	TRBJ1-1	-	CASKWSGDRGLNTEAFF	TGTGCCAGCAAGTGGTCGGGGGACAGGGGCTTGAACACTGAAGCTTTCTTT
TRBV30	-	TRBJ1-3	few	CARQQRSGNTIYF	TGTGCCCGACAGCAACGCTCTGGAAACACCATATATTTT
TRBV20-1	TRBD2	TRBJ2-3	-	CSARPTSGPTDTQYF	TGCAGTGCTAGACCTACTAGCGGACCCACAGATACGCAGTATTTT
TRBV7-2	-	TRBJ2-1	few	CASSLVPDPRSYNEQFF	TGTGCCAGCAGCTTAGTCCCCGACCCCCGGTCTTACAATGAGCAGTTCTTC
TRBV4-1	TRBD1	TRBJ1-3	few	CASSTGGSWFAGNTIYF	TGCGCCAGCAGCACAGGGGGGTCGTGGTTCGCTGGAAACACCATATATTTT
TRBV4-1	TRBD1	TRBJ2-1	-	CASSQRGTGEVYNEQFF	TGCGCCAGCAGCCAAAGGGGAACAGGGGAAGTCTACAATGAGCAGTTCTTC
TRBV18	-	TRBJ2-3	few	CASSSRPVGRASTDTQYF	TGTGCCAGCTCCTCTCGCCCTGTTGGTAGGGCTAGCACAGATACGCAGTATTTT
TRBV4-2	-	TRBJ1-2	-	CASSQGGNLQRPANYGYTF	TGTGCCAGCAGCCAAGGGGGTAACTTACAGCGCCCCGCTAACTATGGCTACACCTTC